This TCR beta chain was observed in a study of blood T cell repertoires in COVID-19. Per the authors' pipeline: Reference gene primers were amplified, and this amplification served to estimate nucleated cell counts. Using immunoSEQ multiplex PCR, the repertoire was profiled, and TCRdb retains in-frame clones only, with some absent. V, J and clone size were drawn from that table, and D and trimming were deduced from the DNA. The sample gives about 210,000 clones, about 86% of which show up once; around 9% is in the top ten. V gave up 6 bases and J gave up 1 base; unmatched junction bases: 14. The CDR3 loop spans 17 amino acids. Looked up from germline, CDR1 is KGHDR and CDR2 is SFDVKD. Assignments of participants to cohorts depended upon their own reported clinical history.

The sample taken for sequencing was PBMCs or T cells enriched from blood (not recorded which). The receptor was isolated from a woman between 45 and 60 years old with acute COVID-19. V is TRBV24-1 and J is TRBJ2-7; 7 bases fit TRBD2. For the CDR3, the DNA is TGTGCCACCAGTCCAGCTCAGGGAGCGGGGCAATCCTACGAGCAGTACTTC. Protein sequence: CATSPAQGAGQSYEQYF.